This entry features one T cell receptor beta chain sequence. The antigen remains unidentified. Only in-frame clones appear in the TCRdb table, and some are missing; sequencing was by immunoSEQ multiplex PCR. The table records tens of thousands of clones, around 90% of them present only once. These data belong to a study of OX40 agonist ivuxolimab in advanced cancers. About the study: Every 2 weeks, ivuxolimab was infused into the patients intravenously at between 0.01 and 10 mg/kg. Enrollees could have had prior anti-PD-1, anti-PD-L1 or anti-CTLA-4 therapy, which approximately 40% had received. Points from the study as a whole: Blood T cells, both CD4+ and CD8+, expanded clonally by week 6 at 0.1 to 3.0 mg/kg.

V was pared by 5 bases and J by 2 bases, with 12 bases between. Germline V lookup: CDR1 SEHNR, CDR2 FQNEAQ (reference sequence). This CDR3 is built from 14 residues. The material sequenced was CD4+ or CD8+ T cells sorted from blood, taken in a trial of the OX40 agonist ivuxolimab. This TCR came from an adult with an advanced solid tumor such as melanoma, head and neck, liver or kidney cancer. The chain recombines TRBV7-9 with TRBJ2-5, with unresolved D. CDR3 sequence (DNA): TGTGCCAGCAGCGGGTACAGTATACAAGAGACCCAGTACTTC. Protein: CASSGYSIQETQYF.